One T cell receptor beta chain is described in this entry. No antigen is known for it. The sample is drawn from a study of T cell responses to AZD1222 COVID-19 vaccine. The wider study: Second-dose intervals of approximately 4 or approximately 12 weeks were pooled.

Clones were read by immunoSEQ multiplex PCR, and TCRdb kept only the in-frame ones, dropping some. The sample carries approximately 100,000 clones, 75% to 95% recorded once. Between the trimmed V and J ends, which lost 1 base and 5 bases, there was a span of 2 bases. This CDR3 is built from 11 residues. Study-wide results and limits: Repertoires were obtained only post-peak T cell response. Seropositive AZD1222 recipients at baseline numbered only five to seven. CD4 TCRs associated with vaccination spanned spike, dominating at 160-218 and 743-854.

J is TRBJ1-1 and V is TRBV12-3 or TRBV12-4; D remains ambiguous. This material consisted of peripheral blood, taken on day 0 of AZD1222 vaccination. This TCR was recovered from an adult in good health. The CDR3 spells CASSLDTEAFF. The CDR3 bases are TGTGCCAGCAGTTTAGATACTGAAGCTTTCTTT.